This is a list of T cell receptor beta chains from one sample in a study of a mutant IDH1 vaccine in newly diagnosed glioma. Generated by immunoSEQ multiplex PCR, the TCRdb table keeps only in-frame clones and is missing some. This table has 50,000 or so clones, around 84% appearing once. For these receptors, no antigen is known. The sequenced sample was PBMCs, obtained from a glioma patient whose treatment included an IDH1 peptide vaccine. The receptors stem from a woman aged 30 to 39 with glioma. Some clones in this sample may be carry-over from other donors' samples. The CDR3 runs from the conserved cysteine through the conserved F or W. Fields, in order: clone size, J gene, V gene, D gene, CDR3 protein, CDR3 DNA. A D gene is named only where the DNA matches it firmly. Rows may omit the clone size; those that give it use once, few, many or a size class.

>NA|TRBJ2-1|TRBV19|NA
CATEDGAYNEQFF
TGTGCCACCGAGGACGGGGCCTACAATGAGCAGTTCTTC
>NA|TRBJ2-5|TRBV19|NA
CASSIGGRPETQYF
TGTGCCAGTAGTATAGGAGGGAGACCGGAGACCCAGTACTTC
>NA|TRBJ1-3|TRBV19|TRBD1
CASSGTASGNTIYF
TGTGCCAGTAGTGGGACAGCCTCTGGAAACACCATATATTTT
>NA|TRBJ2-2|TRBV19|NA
CASNVDWDTGELFF
TGTGCCAGTAATGTAGATTGGGATACCGGGGAGCTGTTTTTT
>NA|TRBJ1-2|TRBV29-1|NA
CSVEVWAGRNIGYTF
TGCAGCGTTGAAGTTTGGGCAGGGAGAAATATCGGCTACACCTTC
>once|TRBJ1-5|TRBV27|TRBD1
CASSAGQASNQPQHF
TGTGCCAGCAGTGCTGGACAGGCGTCAAATCAGCCCCAGCATTTT
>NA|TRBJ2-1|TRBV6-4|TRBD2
CASSLKLAASYNEQFF
TGTGCCAGCAGCCTAAAACTAGCGGCCTCCTACAATGAGCAGTTCTTC
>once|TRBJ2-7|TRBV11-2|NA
CASSLEGNEQYF
TGTGCCAGCAGCTTAGAAGGAAACGAGCAGTACTTC
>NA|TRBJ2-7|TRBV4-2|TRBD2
CASSQGREGGPYEQYF
TGTGCCAGCAGCCAAGGGCGAGAGGGAGGGCCCTACGAGCAGTACTTC
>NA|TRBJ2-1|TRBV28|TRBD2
CASSQSGLAGLF
TGTGCCAGCAGCCAAAGCGGACTAGCGGGGCTCTTC
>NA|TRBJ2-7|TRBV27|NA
CASSTSGVAGQYF
TGTGCCAGCAGTACATCAGGGGTTGCGGGGCAGTACTTC
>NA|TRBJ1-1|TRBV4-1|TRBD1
CASSLTGTGYTEAFF
TGCGCCAGCAGCCTTACCGGGACAGGGTACACTGAAGCTTTCTTT
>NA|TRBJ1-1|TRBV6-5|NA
CASSYPTPNTEAFF
TGTGCCAGCAGTTACCCGACACCGAACACTGAAGCTTTCTTT
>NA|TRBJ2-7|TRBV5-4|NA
CASSLSPSYEQYF
TGTGCCAGCAGCTTGTCCCCTTCCTACGAGCAGTACTTC
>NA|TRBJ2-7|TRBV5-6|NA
CASRRVDGTPLSYEQYF
TGTGCCAGCAGGCGGGTGGACGGTACCCCCCTCTCCTACGAGCAGTACTTC
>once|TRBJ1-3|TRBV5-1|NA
CASSPGTTGNTIYF
TGCGCCAGCAGCCCCGGGACAACTGGAAACACCATATATTTT
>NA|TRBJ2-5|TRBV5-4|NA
CASSLASRETQYF
TGTGCCAGCAGCTTAGCTAGCAGGGAGACCCAGTACTTC
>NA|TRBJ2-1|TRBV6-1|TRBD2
CASSEGLAGTYEQFF
TGTGCCAGCAGTGAGGGACTAGCGGGAACGTATGAGCAGTTCTTC
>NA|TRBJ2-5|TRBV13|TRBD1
CASSRGQGVETQYF
TGTGCCAGCAGCCGGGGACAGGGGGTAGAGACCCAGTACTTC
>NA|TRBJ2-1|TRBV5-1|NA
CASSLWAGSSYNEQFF
TGCGCCAGCAGCTTGTGGGCGGGAAGCTCCTACAATGAGCAGTTCTTC